The present T cell receptor beta chain was sequenced within a study of blood T cell repertoires in COVID-19. CDR3 size: 15 residues. The V segment lost 6 bases and the J segment 4 bases; nucleotides outside the gene matches: 8. From germline, CDR1 is MDHEN and CDR2 SYDVKM. Seattle patients were enrolled during active infection and followed longitudinally. The protocol was immunoSEQ multiplex PCR, while the TCRdb copy is restricted to in-frame clones and leaves out a portion. The data contain 50,000 to 65,000 clones, 72% of them seen just once; the ten biggest clones take up 4.5% to 5%. This sequence was found in a woman between 65 and 79 years old with COVID-19, enrolled during active disease. The sequenced material came from peripheral blood. The chain carries TRBV28 and TRBJ2-1, with 8 nucleotides matching TRBD2. CDR3 bases: TGTGCCAGCAGGGAAGCGGGAGTAATGTACAATGAGCAGTTCTTC. It specifies CASREAGVMYNEQFF. Full variable domain (remainder filled in from reference TRBV28 and TRBJ2-1): DVKVTQSSRYLVKRTGEKVFLECVQDMDHENMFWYRQDPGLGLRLIYFSYDVKMKEKGDIPEGYSVSREKKERFSLILESASTNQTSMYLCASREAGVMYNEQFFGPGTRLTVL.